Below, 27 T cell receptor beta chains from the same sample are listed, as sequenced in a study of T cells in Graves' hyperthyroidism and ophthalmopathy. From RNA transcripts, TCR beta CDR3 regions were amplified. A set of HTBI primers served as the primers for a first-round RT-PCR of the TCR CDR3. Each CDR3 protein is one row after TCRdb ran MiXCR on the multiplex PCR reads. The sample lists about 250,000 distinct CDR3 sequences, around 25% occurring once. The source material was blood. These receptors were obtained from a woman aged 40 to 50 with Graves' ophthalmopathy.

In its sample, this clonotype was seen many times. The chain couples TRBV20-1 to TRBJ1-1; D is unresolved. Trimming left V 3 bases short and J 0 bases short, with 11 bases between. Germline CDR1 is DFQATT and CDR2 is SNEGSKA (reference sequence). CDR3 length: 14 residues. The CDR3: CSASPGPMNTEAFF. CDR3 DNA sequence: TGCAGTGCTAGTCCAGGCCCGATGAACACTGAAGCTTTCTTT.

In its sample, this clonotype was seen many times. This sequence joins TRBV6-1 and TRBJ1-5, with TRBD1 as a possible D gene (5 bases). Germline CDR1 MNHNS, CDR2 SASEGT. Deletions cut 0 bases from V and 10 bases from J, with 16 bases between. This CDR3 spans 15 amino acids. CDR3 residues: CASSEALGGVLPQHF. CDR3 in DNA: TGTGCCAGCAGTGAAGCGTTGGGGGGGGTTTTACCCCAGCATTTT.

Many counts were recorded for this clonotype. The rearrangement joins TRBV9 to TRBJ2-3, with D possibly matching TRBD2 (6 bases). CDR3 size: 16 residues. Trimming shortened V by 1 base and J by 1 base, and 13 bases separated the two germline ends. Germline-derived CDR1 and CDR2 are SGDLS and YYNGEE. CDR3 DNA sequence: TGTGCCAGCAGCGTAACGGGGGTGGCACGCACAGATACGCAGTATTTT. This codes for CASSVTGVARTDTQYF.

This clonotype showed up many times. The chain joins TRBV29-1 to TRBJ2-7; D gene unclear. Germline V gene data show CDR1 as SQVTM and CDR2 as ANQGSEA. Trimming pared 7 bases from V and 0 bases from J, leaving 13 bases between. This CDR3 is built from 13 residues. The CDR3 spells CSAESPSSYEQYF. The CDR3 DNA sequence: TGCAGCGCCGAATCGCCCTCCTCCTACGAGCAGTACTTC.

The sample holds many counts of this clonotype. The chain employs TRBV25-1 and TRBJ2-6; maybe TRBD2 (5 bases). The CDR3 loop spans 18 amino acids. Germline V gene data show CDR1 as MGHDK and CDR2 as SYGVNS. V lost 2 bases and J 0 bases, leaving 14 bases between the germline ends. DNA of the CDR3: TGTGCCAGCAGTGAAACGGCGGGCCTAAGCTCTGGGGCCAACGTCCTGACTTTC. Residues: CASSETAGLSSGANVLTF.

This clonotype came up many times. V is TRBV9 and J is TRBJ2-2, with a weak D call TRBD2 (5 bases). Germline V lookup: CDR1 SGDLS, CDR2 YYNGEE. This CDR3 comprises 13 residues. The V end lost 3 bases, the J end lost 7 bases, and 10 bases lay between the germline ends. The CDR3 nucleotides read TGTGCCAGCAGCGCCCGGGATGTCGGGGAGCTGTTTTTT. Translating it yields CASSARDVGELFF.

This sequence joins TRBV7-6 and TRBJ1-1; D uncertain. This CDR3 region has 13 residues. V was trimmed by 5 bases and J by 1 base, leaving 8 bases between them. Germline V gene sequence: CDR1 SGHVS, CDR2 FNYEAQ. CDR3 nucleotides: TGTGCCAGCAGCGTACAATGGAACACTGAAGCTTTCTTT. Its translation is CASSVQWNTEAFF. The whole variable domain, remainder taken from reference TRBV7-6 and TRBJ1-1, is GAGVSQSPRYKVTKRGQDVALRCDPISGHVSLYWYRQALGQGPEFLTYFNYEAQQDKSGLPNDRFSAERPEGSISTLTIQRTEQRDSAMYRCASSVQWNTEAFFGQGTRLTVV.

This chain links TRBV6-1 with TRBJ1-2, with D possibly TRBD1 on 5 matching bases. CDR1 is MNHNS and CDR2 is SASEGT in the germline V gene. There are 13 residues in the CDR3. V gave up 7 bases and J gave up 8 bases, with 17 bases separating them. CDR3 sequence reads: CASTDSPRDGYTF. In DNA form, the CDR3 reads TGTGCCAGCACTGACAGCCCAAGGGACGGCTACACCTTC.

The rearrangement uses TRBV5-1 and TRBJ1-5, with 7 bases matching TRBD1. Germline V gene lookup returns CDR1 SGHRS and CDR2 YFSETQ. This CDR3 is built from 15 residues. V trimming: 0 bases; J trimming: 6 bases; junction bases outside the gene matches: 6. The CDR3 here is CASSLEAGGSQPQHF. CDR3 sequence (DNA): TGCGCCAGCAGCTTGGAGGCAGGGGGTAGTCAGCCCCAGCATTTT.

This clonotype was recorded many times. In DNA form, the CDR3 reads TGCAGCGCCGGTGCGTCGGGGGTCCACGAGCAGTACTTC. Amino acids: CSAGASGVHEQYF. This rearrangement joins TRBV29-1 to TRBJ2-7; maybe TRBD2 (6 bases). The germline CDR1 and CDR2 sequences are SQVTM and ANQGSEA. The CDR3 covers 13 residues. V lost 7 bases and J 5 bases, leaving 18 bases between the germline ends.

This clonotype came up many times. The rearrangement uses TRBV6-2 or TRBV6-3 and TRBJ2-5; tentative D call: TRBD1 (5 bases). The ends were cut back, 8 bases at V and 4 bases at J, with 17 bases in the middle. The CDR3 contains 14 residues. The germline V gene has CDR1 MNHEY and CDR2 SVGEGT. The CDR3 loop is CASDQSRGGETQYF. For the CDR3, the DNA is TGTGCCAGCGACCAGAGTAGGGGCGGAGAGACCCAGTACTTC.

The chain combines TRBV6-2 or TRBV6-3 with TRBJ2-5; 7 nucleotides align to TRBD1. The CDR3 spans 15 residues. The trim removed 2 bases at V and 4 bases at J, leaving 7 bases unmatched. Germline assignment: CDR1 MNHEY and CDR2 SVGEGT. Written as DNA, the CDR3 is TGTGCCAGCAGTTACAGGGGGCGCCTAGGAGAGACCCAGTACTTC. It codes for CASSYRGRLGETQYF.

This clonotype was seen a handful of times. The chain has TRBV14 and TRBJ2-2; no clear D. The CDR3 is 16 amino acids. V was shortened by 4 bases and J by 1 base, with 13 bases between the two germline ends. Germline V gives CDR1 SGHDN, CDR2 FVKESK. The CDR3 bases are TGTGCCAGCAGCCCGTTCAGCTGGAAGAACACCGGGGAGCTGTTTTTT. It codes for CASSPFSWKNTGELFF.

This clonotype was detected many times. CDR3 sequence: CASRPQGMNTEAFF. The CDR3 bases are TGCGCCAGCAGACCCCAGGGGATGAACACTGAAGCTTTCTTT. The chain carries TRBV4-1 and TRBJ1-1; maybe TRBD1 (6 bases). Germline V gene lookup returns CDR1 MGHRA and CDR2 YSYEKL. V lost 6 bases and J 0 bases, leaving 11 bases between the germline ends. CDR3 length equals 14 residues.

The chain joins TRBV2 to TRBJ2-5, with D unclear. The CDR3 extends over 12 amino acids. Trimming took 6 bases from V and 5 from J, leaving 10 bases between them. The germline gives CDR1 SNHLY, CDR2 FYNNEI. The CDR3 DNA is TGTGCCAGCAGGCCCAATCGGGAGACCCAGTACTTC. It translates to CASRPNRETQYF.

This chain uses TRBV29-1 with TRBJ2-7; 7 positions match TRBD1. Germline assignment: CDR1 SQVTM and CDR2 ANQGSEA. The CDR3 has 12 residues. Trimming took 3 bases from V and 6 from J; bases not matched to a gene: 5. The CDR3 reads CSVDRAGGEQYF. CDR3 coding DNA: TGCAGCGTTGATCGGGCAGGGGGCGAGCAGTACTTC.

This clonotype was seen repeatedly, ten times or more. The chain couples TRBV28 to TRBJ2-5; tentative D call: TRBD1 (6 bases). CDR1 is MDHEN and CDR2 is SYDVKM in the germline V gene. The V gene lost 5 bases and the J gene lost 5 bases, with 15 bases spanning the gap. This CDR3 spans 14 amino acids. The CDR3 here is CASSNTTGLETQYF. The CDR3 bases are TGTGCCAGCAGTAACACGACAGGTCTGGAGACCCAGTACTTC.

This clonotype was observed many times. The rearrangement uses TRBV28 and TRBJ1-5; the D gene is possibly TRBD1 (5 bases). Germline CDR1 MDHEN, CDR2 SYDVKM. CDR3 length: 16 residues. Trimming removed 0 bases from V and 3 bases from J, with 12 bases in between. In DNA form, the CDR3 reads TGTGCCAGCAGTTTATGGAGAGGGGATACCAATCAGCCCCAGCATTTT. This gives the protein CASSLWRGDTNQPQHF.

This clonotype was picked up many times. The chain combines TRBV28 with TRBJ1-5; possible D gene TRBD1, 5 bases. CDR3 size: 15 residues. The V gene lost 5 bases and the J gene lost 11 bases, with 22 bases spanning the gap. Germline CDR1 MDHEN, CDR2 SYDVKM. CDR3 region: CASSTTLTRTGAQHF. CDR3 DNA sequence: TGTGCCAGCAGTACCACCCTCACCCGTACGGGGGCCCAGCATTTT.

This clonotype was found many times. The genes are TRBV20-1 and TRBJ2-2; TRBD2 agrees at 11 bases. CDR1 and CDR2 from the germline V gene are DFQATT and SNEGSKA (reference sequence). The CDR3 length is 16 residues. Trimming took 3 bases from V and 4 from J; bases not matched to a gene: 7. This CDR3 is CSARFSGRALTGELFF. The CDR3 DNA reads TGCAGTGCTAGGTTTAGCGGGAGGGCCCTCACCGGGGAGCTGTTTTTT.

This clonotype was observed a few times. The chain recombines TRBV5-1 with TRBJ1-2, with 8 bases aligning to TRBD1. There are 14 residues in the CDR3. Germline V gives CDR1 SGHRS, CDR2 YFSETQ. Germline trimming cut 6 bases from V and 7 bases from J; bases unmatched to any gene: 11. The CDR3 sequence is CASTPGGAVGGYTF. For the CDR3, the DNA is TGCGCCAGCACTCCAGGGGGCGCAGTCGGTGGCTACACCTTC.

The DNA of the CDR3 is TGTGCCAGCAGTTTCGGGACAGGGTCGGAGACCCAGTACTTC. Residues: CASSFGTGSETQYF. J is TRBJ2-5 and V is TRBV12-3 or TRBV12-4, with 9 bases fitting TRBD1. Germline trimming cut 3 bases from V and 5 bases from J; bases unmatched to any gene: 4. The CDR3 length is 14 residues.

This clonotype appeared many times. The chain links TRBV28 to TRBJ1-6; the D gene is possibly TRBD1 (5 bases). The CDR3 runs to 17 residues. The V gene's germline CDR1 is MDHEN and CDR2 SYDVKM. V was clipped by 2 bases and J by 7 bases, with 18 bases between them. The CDR3 region is CASSLPPFGGSNSPLHF. The CDR3 DNA sequence: TGTGCCAGCAGTTTACCCCCTTTTGGGGGATCCAATTCACCCCTCCACTTT.

In its sample, this clonotype was seen many times. A read error may explain this, as a much larger clone is one base away. This chain joins TRBV28 and TRBJ1-5; 7 bases are a match to TRBD1. The CDR3 extends over 14 amino acids. Germline CDR1 MDHEN, CDR2 SYDVKM. This chain's CDR3 is CANSLRRGTQPQHF. DNA of the CDR3: TGTGCCAACAGTTTACGCAGGGGGACTCAGCCCCAGCATTTT. The whole variable domain, filled in from reference TRBV28 and TRBJ1-5, reads DVKVTQSSRYLVKRTGEKVFLECVQDMDHENMFWYRQDPGLGLRLIYFSYDVKMKEKGDIPEGYSVSREKKERFSLILESASTNQTSMYLCANSLRRGTQPQHFGDGTRLSIL.

This clonotype has a count of ten or more. This rearrangement joins TRBV29-1 to TRBJ1-1; D call uncertain. The CDR3 length is 15 residues. Per germline, CDR1 SQVTM and CDR2 ANQGSEA. V lost 4 bases, J lost 3 bases, and 18 bases lay in between. As DNA, the CDR3 is TGCAGCGTTGTAGTAGGAGGGAAAGGGTACACTGAAGCTTTCTTT. This encodes CSVVVGGKGYTEAFF.

The V call is TRBV20-1, the J call TRBJ1-6; 7 bases align to TRBD1. In germline, CDR1 is DFQATT, CDR2 SNEGSKA (reference sequence). There are 12 residues in the CDR3. With V trimmed by 0 bases and J by 17 bases, 7 bases remained unmatched. The CDR3 DNA reads as TGCAGTGCTAGAGAAGACAGGGAGCGTTTCCACTTT. This gives the protein CSAREDRERFHF.

Many counts were recorded for this clonotype. The chain combines TRBV25-1 with TRBJ1-5; D call uncertain. CDR3 length: 13 residues. Germline V gives CDR1 MGHDK, CDR2 SYGVNS. V shed 2 bases and J shed 7 bases, with 9 bases lying between them. The CDR3 is CASSEGEGQPQHF. The DNA for the CDR3 is TGTGCCAGCAGTGAAGGGGAAGGGCAGCCCCAGCATTTT.